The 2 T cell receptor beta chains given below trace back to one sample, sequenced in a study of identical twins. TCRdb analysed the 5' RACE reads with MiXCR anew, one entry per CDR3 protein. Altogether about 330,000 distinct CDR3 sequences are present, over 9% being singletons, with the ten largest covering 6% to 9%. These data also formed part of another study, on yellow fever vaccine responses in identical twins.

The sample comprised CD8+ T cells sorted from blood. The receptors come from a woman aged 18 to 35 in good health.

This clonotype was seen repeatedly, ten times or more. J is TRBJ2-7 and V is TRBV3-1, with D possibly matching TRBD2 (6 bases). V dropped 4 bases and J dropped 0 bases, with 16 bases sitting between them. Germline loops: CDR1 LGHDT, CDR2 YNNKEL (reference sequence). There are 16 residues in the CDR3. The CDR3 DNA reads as TGTGCCAGCAGCCGAGAAATAGCGGCCAGCTCCTACGAGCAGTACTTC. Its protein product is CASSREIAASSYEQYF.

CDR3 protein: CSVEDVFPGHATIGSYNEQFF. The CDR3, as DNA: TGCAGCGTTGAAGACGTCTTTCCGGGACATGCGACCATAGGCTCCTACAATGAGCAGTTCTTC. The V call is TRBV29-1, the J call TRBJ2-1, with D tentatively TRBD1 (6 bases). CDR3 length equals 21 residues. From germline, CDR1 is SQVTM and CDR2 ANQGSEA. The V and J ends lost 0 bases and 0 bases respectively, with 27 bases between them.